The 10 T cell receptor beta chains presented below share a single source sample, sequenced in a study of cytomegalovirus exposure and HLA in healthy donors. PCR involved 60 Vbeta and 13 Jbeta primers. Sequencing used immunoSEQ multiplex PCR; TCRdb keeps in-frame clones, though not all of them. Among about 99,000 clones, 75% to 80% were seen once, and the ten largest hold under 6.5%. Material: PBMCs. The receptors derive from a man between 60 and 75 years old in good health and CMV-seropositive.

The V gene is TRBV11-2, the J gene TRBJ2-4; 8 positions match TRBD1. Germline CDR1 SGHAT, CDR2 FQNNGV. CDR3 length equals 14 residues. Losses at the gene ends were 5 bases for V and 6 bases for J; bases not matched to a gene: 6. The CDR3 DNA reads as TGTGCCAGCAGCGGGGGACAGGAGGGAAACATTCAGTACTTC. Its protein is CASSGGQEGNIQYF.

The chain recombines TRBV29-1 with TRBJ1-3, with D possibly matching TRBD1 (5 bases). Germline V gene data show CDR1 as SQVTM and CDR2 as ANQGSEA. V was clipped by 6 bases and J by 1 base, with 13 bases between them. CDR3 length equals 14 residues. Here the CDR3 DNA reads TGCAGCGTCTTCGGGGGAGGATCTGGAAACACCATATATTTT. Amino acids: CSVFGGGSGNTIYF.

In its sample, this clone was seen a few times. The chain is built from TRBV7-8 and TRBJ1-4; D perhaps matches TRBD1 (5 bases). This CDR3 has 13 residues. Germline assignment: CDR1 SGHVS and CDR2 FQNEAQ. V lost 6 bases and J 5 bases, leaving 10 bases between the germline ends. The CDR3 nucleotides are TGTGCCAGCAGGCAGGGCGGAAATGAAAAACTGTTTTTT. Its translation is CASRQGGNEKLFF.

This sequence joins TRBV7-3 and TRBJ2-2; 8 bases agree with TRBD1. Trimming cost V 3 bases and J 1 base; bases outside gene matches: 1. CDR1 SGHTA and CDR2 FQGTGA come from the germline V gene. This CDR3 spans 15 amino acids. The CDR3 DNA follows: TGTGCCAGCAGCTTCGGGACAGGGAACACCGGGGAGCTGTTTTTT. Translating gives CASSFGTGNTGELFF.

The J gene is TRBJ2-5, the V gene TRBV10-3; tentative D call: TRBD2 (5 bases). The CDR3 is 15 residues long. Deletions cut 0 bases from V and 7 bases from J, with 15 bases between. Germline CDR1 is ENHRY and CDR2 is SYGVKD. CDR3 nucleotide sequence: TGTGCCATCAGTGAGTCGACTCGGGCAGGAGGGACCCAGTACTTC. Its protein product is CAISESTRAGGTQYF.

This clone was recorded a few times. This chain's CDR3 is CASSLKGARTGELFF. In DNA form, the CDR3 reads TGTGCCAGCAGCTTGAAGGGGGCCAGAACCGGGGAGCTGTTTTTT. The chain links TRBV5-4 to TRBJ2-2; 7 positions match TRBD1. After removal of 1 base from V and 5 bases from J, the junction contained 5 bases not matched to a gene. Germline CDR1 is SGHNT and CDR2 is YYREEE (reference sequence). The length of the CDR3 is 15 residues.

This chain uses TRBV7-8 with TRBJ2-3; D may be TRBD2 (5 bases). Trimming cost V 6 bases and J 6 bases, with 13 bases left between them. This CDR3 comprises 13 residues. CDR1 is SGHVS and CDR2 is FQNEAQ in the germline V gene. The CDR3 region has the DNA TGTGCCAGCAGTTTGTACGGGATGGATACGCAGTATTTT. Its translation: CASSLYGMDTQYF.

The V and J genes are TRBV28 and TRBJ2-7; TRBD2 matches at 16 bases. After removal of 4 bases from V and 4 bases from J, the junction contained 10 bases not matched to a gene. The length of the CDR3 is 18 residues. Germline CDR1 reads MDHEN; CDR2 reads SYDVKM. This chain's CDR3 is CASSSPGLAGGLGYEQYF. The DNA for the CDR3 is TGTGCCAGCAGTTCCCCGGGACTAGCGGGGGGGCTCGGGTACGAGCAGTACTTC.

This clone was picked up a small number of times. The V call is TRBV5-6, the J call TRBJ1-6; 8 positions agree with TRBD1. The length of the CDR3 is 13 residues. J lost 9 bases, V lost 7 bases, and 6 bases had no gene match. Germline values: CDR1 SGHDT, CDR2 YYEEEE. As DNA, the CDR3 is TGTGCCAGCTGGACAGGGACGGGTTCACCCCTCCACTTT. It is translated as CASWTGTGSPLHF.

The chain has TRBV27 and TRBJ2-3; weak D call: TRBD1 (5 bases). Looked up from germline, CDR1 is MNHEY and CDR2 is SMNVEV (reference sequence). The CDR3 contains 15 residues. Trimming left V 4 bases short and J 2 bases short, with 13 bases between. The CDR3 bases are TGTGCCAGCAGTTCCCGAACAGGTTACACAGATACGCAGTATTTT. Protein product: CASSSRTGYTDTQYF.